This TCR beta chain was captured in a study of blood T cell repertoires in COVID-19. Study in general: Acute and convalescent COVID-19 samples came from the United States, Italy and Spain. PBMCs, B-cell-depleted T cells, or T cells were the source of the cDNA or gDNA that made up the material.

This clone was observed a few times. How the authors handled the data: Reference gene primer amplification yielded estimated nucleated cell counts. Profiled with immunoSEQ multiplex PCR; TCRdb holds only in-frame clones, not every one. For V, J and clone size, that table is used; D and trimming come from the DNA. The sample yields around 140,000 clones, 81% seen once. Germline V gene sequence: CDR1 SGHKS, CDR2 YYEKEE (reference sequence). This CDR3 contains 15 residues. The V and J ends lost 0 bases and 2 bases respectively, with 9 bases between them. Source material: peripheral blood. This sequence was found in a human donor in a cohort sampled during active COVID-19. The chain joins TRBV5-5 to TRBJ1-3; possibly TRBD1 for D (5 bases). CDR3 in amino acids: CASSLEAGTGNTIYF. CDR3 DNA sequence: TGTGCCAGCAGCTTGGAGGCAGGGACTGGAAACACCATATATTTT. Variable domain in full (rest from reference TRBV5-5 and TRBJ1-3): DAGVTQSPTHLIKTRGQQVTLRCSPISGHKSVSWYQQVLGQGPQFIFQYYEKEERGRGNFPDRFSARQFPNYSSELNVNALLLGDSALYLCASSLEAGTGNTIYFGEGSWLTVV.